These 19 T cell receptor beta chains were all obtained from the same sample, sequenced in a study of beta chain features in type 1 diabetes. The isolated RNA, all of it, was reverse transcribed, so expressed TCRB transcripts were what got sequenced. Sequenced by immunoSEQ multiplex PCR; TCRdb stores in-frame clones only, minus some. Of hundreds of thousands of clones in the sample, about 15% were seen once. The sample consisted of central memory CD4+ T cells from blood. The receptors here all came from a man aged 25 to 40 in good health.

This clone has a handful of counts. The CDR3 sequence is CASSLRGNYGYTF. CDR3 DNA: TGTGCCAGCAGCTTAAGGGGGAACTATGGCTACACCTTC. The chain uses TRBV13 and TRBJ1-2; possibly TRBD1 for D (6 bases). The CDR3 covers 13 residues. CDR1 is PRHDT and CDR2 is FYEKMQ in the germline V gene (reference sequence). Trimming cost V 2 bases and J 2 bases, with 6 bases left between them.

The genes are TRBV5-1 and TRBJ1-1, with a weak D call TRBD1 (6 bases). V was pared by 3 bases and J by 5 bases, with 17 bases between. The CDR3 has 15 amino acids. Per germline, CDR1 SGHRS and CDR2 YFSETQ. Written as DNA, the CDR3 is TGCGCCAGCAGCTCGTCACAGGGTGGTGAGACTGAAGCTTTCTTT. This codes for CASSSSQGGETEAFF.

CDR3 residues: CASSGVGTYNEQFF. In nucleotides, the CDR3 is TGTGCCAGTAGTGGGGTAGGGACCTACAATGAGCAGTTCTTC. The chain joins TRBV19 to TRBJ2-1; D gene uncertain. This CDR3 contains 14 residues. Per the germline V gene, CDR1 is LNHDA and CDR2 is SQIVND (reference sequence). V lost 5 bases to trimming and J lost 2 bases, with 10 bases between them.

This clone was detected a few times. CDR3 sequence: CASSLRARHGGETQYF. In nucleotides, the CDR3 is TGTGCCAGCAGTTTAAGAGCACGGCACGGAGGGGAGACCCAGTACTTC. The genes are TRBV27 and TRBJ2-5; D possibly corresponds to TRBD2 (6 bases). The V end lost 2 bases, the J end lost 5 bases, and 18 bases lay between the germline ends. CDR1 and CDR2 from the germline V gene are MNHEY and SMNVEV (reference sequence). The CDR3 is 16 residues long.

This clone was detected many times. The rearrangement joins TRBV12-5 to TRBJ2-1, with 8 bases matching TRBD1. J was trimmed by 7 bases and V by 3 bases; bases with no gene match: 5. Germline CDR1 reads LGHNT; CDR2 reads FRNRAP. CDR3 size: 14 residues. For the CDR3, the DNA is TGTGCTAGTGGTTTAGGACAGGGCGGAAATGAGCAGTTCTTC. It codes for CASGLGQGGNEQFF.

The chain carries TRBV2 and TRBJ2-2; D call uncertain. The CDR3 has 13 residues. Trimming stripped 6 bases from V and 3 bases from J, with 8 bases between. CDR1 SNHLY and CDR2 FYNNEI come from the germline V gene. The DNA of the CDR3 is TGTGCCAGCAGAGCTGACTACACCGGGGAGCTGTTTTTT. As protein: CASRADYTGELFF.

In nucleotides, the CDR3 is TGCGCCAGCAGCGCCGGACTAGAAGAGACCCAGTACTTC. Amino acids: CASSAGLEETQYF. The rearrangement links TRBV5-1 to TRBJ2-5, with TRBD2 identical over 7 bases. Looked up from germline, CDR1 is SGHRS and CDR2 is YFSETQ. The CDR3 is 13 amino acids. The J segment lost 3 bases and the V segment lost 4 bases, leaving 3 bases of the junction unmatched.

The table lists this clone with many counts. This chain uses TRBV9 with TRBJ1-1; no reliable D call. V was pared by 4 bases and J by 5 bases, with 9 bases between. The CDR3 runs 12 residues. Germline CDR1 and CDR2: SGDLS and YYNGEE. The CDR3 nucleotides are TGTGCCAGCAGCCAAGCAGGAACTGAAGCTTTCTTT. Protein: CASSQAGTEAFF.

This clone was seen more than once but under ten times. The chain couples TRBV4-3 to TRBJ2-3; no clear D. Trimming removed 0 bases from V and 2 bases from J, with 15 bases in between. The CDR3 length is 17 residues. Germline values: CDR1 LGHNA, CDR2 YSLEER. The CDR3 nucleotides read TGCGCCAGCAGCCAAGAACCCTTTCGGCAGAACACAGATACGCAGTATTTT. This translates into CASSQEPFRQNTDTQYF.

The CDR3 DNA reads as TGCGCCAGCTCCCAGGGGACTAGCGCCGGCACAGATACGCAGTATTTT. Its protein is CASSQGTSAGTDTQYF. This chain uses TRBV5-1 with TRBJ2-3; 10 nucleotides align to TRBD2. With 7 bases clipped from V and 1 base from J, the junction kept 9 bases outside the gene matches. Germline loops: CDR1 SGHRS, CDR2 YFSETQ. The CDR3 loop spans 16 amino acids. Supplemented by reference TRBV5-1 and TRBJ2-3, the full variable domain reads KAGVTQTPRYLIKTRGQQVTLSCSPISGHRSVSWYQQTPGQGLQFLFEYFSETQRNKGNFPGRFSGRQFSNSRSEMNVSTLELGDSALYLCASSQGTSAGTDTQYFGPGTRLTVL.

This clone occurred a few times. The chain uses TRBV9 and TRBJ1-3; no definite D call. With 4 bases removed from V and 0 bases from J, the gap between germline ends came to 11 bases. The germline CDR1 and CDR2 sequences are SGDLS and YYNGEE. This CDR3 spans 15 amino acids. CDR3 region: CASSLTVNSGNTIYF. The CDR3, as DNA: TGTGCCAGCAGCCTGACCGTGAACTCTGGAAACACCATATATTTT.

The CDR3 is CASSEGTGYTF. The CDR3 nucleotides read TGTGCCAGCAGCGAGGGTACTGGCTACACCTTC. The chain carries TRBV5-6 and TRBJ1-2; D is unresolved. The germline V gene has CDR1 SGHDT and CDR2 YYEEEE. V was cut by 4 bases and J by 7 bases, with 8 bases left in between. The length of the CDR3 is 11 residues.

The chain couples TRBV19 to TRBJ1-4, with 8 bases aligning to TRBD1. V was pared by 6 bases and J by 5 bases, with 8 bases of the junction left unmatched. CDR1 is LNHDA, CDR2 SQIVND, per germline (reference sequence). This CDR3 comprises 15 residues. The CDR3 DNA reads TGTGCCAGTAGGTCCCAGGGGGCCGAGAATGAAAAACTGTTTTTT. It encodes CASRSQGAENEKLFF.

This clone has just a few counts. V gene TRBV11-3 combines with J gene TRBJ1-1; weak D call: TRBD1 (5 bases). In germline, CDR1 is SGHNT, CDR2 YENEEA. Trimming took off 3 bases at V and 0 bases at J, with 8 bases between the two ends. The CDR3 covers 14 residues. CDR3 loop: CASSFGGMNTEAFF. For the CDR3, the DNA is TGTGCCAGCAGCTTCGGGGGAATGAACACTGAAGCTTTCTTT.

The sample holds a few counts of this clone. CDR3 sequence reads: CASSPSSTPNEQFF. In DNA, the CDR3 is TGTGCCAGCTCACCATCATCCACTCCCAATGAGCAGTTCTTC. The chain employs TRBV18 and TRBJ2-1; D unresolved. CDR1 is KGHSH, CDR2 LQKENI, per germline. This CDR3 has 14 residues. V lost 2 bases and J lost 6, with 11 bases in between.

This clone was observed at least ten times. The chain uses TRBV2 and TRBJ2-3; perhaps TRBD1 as D (5 bases). V was pared by 3 bases and J by 8 bases, with 9 bases between. The CDR3 loop spans 12 amino acids. From germline, CDR1 is SNHLY and CDR2 FYNNEI. This CDR3 is CASSDNRGTQYF. The CDR3, as DNA: TGTGCCAGCAGTGATAATAGGGGTACGCAGTATTTT.

J is TRBJ2-2 and V is TRBV6-5, with D hard to call. This CDR3 has 12 residues. The germline gives CDR1 MNHEY, CDR2 SVGAGI. Trimming took off 8 bases at V and 4 bases at J, with 8 bases between the two ends. The CDR3 DNA sequence: TGTGCCAGCGGCGCCCCCACCGGGGAGCTGTTTTTT. This translates into CASGAPTGELFF.

This clone was counted many times. The chain joins TRBV28 to TRBJ1-2; D is unresolved. This CDR3 comprises 16 residues. Trimming pared 7 bases from V and 0 bases from J, leaving 18 bases between. In germline, CDR1 is MDHEN, CDR2 SYDVKM. The CDR3, as DNA: TGTGCCAGCAACCCTGTGGGTCTGCGAGCTAACTATGGCTACACCTTC. It is translated as CASNPVGLRANYGYTF.

The genes are TRBV9 and TRBJ2-3; 7 bases align to TRBD1. Germline loops: CDR1 SGDLS, CDR2 YYNGEE. CDR3 length: 14 amino acids. J gave up 2 bases and V 3 bases, and 3 bases lay outside the gene matches. The CDR3 here is CASSGGTVTDTQYF. The CDR3 DNA reads as TGTGCCAGCAGCGGGGGGACAGTCACAGATACGCAGTATTTT.